The text below deals with one T cell receptor beta chain. Its cognate antigen has yet to be identified. Base qualities are not recorded, but no much larger clone differs from it by a single base. This sample is drawn from a study of early stage breast cancer tumors (dated by TCRdb to about 2017). Describing the broader study: Of the approximately 15 invasive breast tumors, more than 9 were found to be estrogen receptor-positive, progesterone receptor-positive and HER2-negative. Most of the 12 ER+/PR+/HER2- tumors were invasive ductal carcinomas, while the other four were invasive lobular carcinomas. A total of 2 million to 3 million templates, representing almost 1,100,000 unique clonotypes, were detected across all samples. The average read coverage per sample was about 10-fold.

CDR1 and CDR2 (SGHRS, YFSETQ) derive from the germline V gene. V drops 0 bases and J drops 1 base, leaving 10 bases in between. There are 15 amino acids in the CDR3, from cysteine to phenylalanine inclusive. Only the CDR3 DNA is retained, 45 bases long and in frame from the first base. The study profiled bulk TCR beta-chain repertoires in matched peripheral blood, tumor and adjacent normal breast tissue taken from approximately 15 patients with early-stage breast cancer. Before surgery, about 4.5-10 mL of whole blood was collected in EDTA tubes and processed within 2 hours. Peripheral blood mononuclear cells were isolated by Ficoll-Paque centrifugation in SepMate-50 tubes. PBMCs were cryopreserved in aliquots of about 1.7 to 4.5 million cells in approximately 90% FBS with about 10% DMSO and kept in liquid nitrogen. The Qiagen AllPrep DNA/RNA Mini kit was used for genomic DNA extraction. Every sample was amplified as two independent genomic DNA replicates, using approximately 0.5 ug for blood and roughly 1.4 ug for tumor or normal breast. TCRB sequencing of genomic DNA was carried out with the ImmunoSeq Intro kit according to the manufacturer's instructions. For absolute quantification, the approximately 30-cycle multiplex PCR included proprietary primers along with spike-in control sequences. Single-end 150-bp reads were used to sequence an 87-bp fragment covering the CDR3 and the flanking V and J genes. Each lane of an Illumina MiSeq using version 3.0 chemistry carried seven multiplexed samples, with two replicates per sample. The authors' analysis ran thus. Raw data were processed with the vendor's proprietary pipeline, and both replicates were merged into a single result per sample. To define clonotypes, the study grouped productive rearrangements that shared the V-gene family, CDR3 amino acid sequence and J-gene segment. Clonality was computed as 1 minus the normalized Shannon entropy (Pielou evenness) of TCRB abundances. To estimate T cell density, the total number of templates was divided by the number of input cells, which was inferred from the amount of DNA input. Recon, run with its default parameters, was used to estimate overall repertoire diversity and clonality. Clonotypes with over 0.1% abundance in tumor and at least 32-fold higher abundance in tumor than in normal breast were defined as tumor-enriched. In TCRdb, the immuneACCESS table is reduced to in-frame sequences with V and J assigned. These tables do not hold every clone; where another copy was compared, an unresolved V gene accounts for under half, and the others remain unexplained. That table gives V, J and clone size, and the DNA gave D and trimming. The sample table lists about 30,000 clones, 65% to 75% of them with a count of one. The ten most abundant clones make up 33% of the sample.

General findings and caveats noted by the study authors: Repertoires from blood resembled normal breast more closely than tumor, and using blood as a reference for each tissue separated tumor from normal in about 85% of the 16 patients. Tumors showed about 2.5-fold higher T cell density and higher clonality than adjacent normal breast tissue. The small cohort size prevented analysis by tumor subtype. Chain pairing and functional markers such as CD4, CD8 and FOXP3 were not captured by bulk genomic DNA sequencing of unsorted cells. Enriched TCRB sequences shared across patients were found to be mostly commonly generated sequences that were unlikely to play an important role in the tumor microenvironment.

The source is a person in their fifties with breast cancer. Recombination connected TRBV5-1 to TRBJ1-1, with no reliable assignment of the D segment. Material: blood. The CDR3 region: CASSLDGRKNTEAFF. Here is the DNA: TGCGCCAGCAGCTTGGACGGCAGAAAGAACACTGAAGCTTTCTTT.